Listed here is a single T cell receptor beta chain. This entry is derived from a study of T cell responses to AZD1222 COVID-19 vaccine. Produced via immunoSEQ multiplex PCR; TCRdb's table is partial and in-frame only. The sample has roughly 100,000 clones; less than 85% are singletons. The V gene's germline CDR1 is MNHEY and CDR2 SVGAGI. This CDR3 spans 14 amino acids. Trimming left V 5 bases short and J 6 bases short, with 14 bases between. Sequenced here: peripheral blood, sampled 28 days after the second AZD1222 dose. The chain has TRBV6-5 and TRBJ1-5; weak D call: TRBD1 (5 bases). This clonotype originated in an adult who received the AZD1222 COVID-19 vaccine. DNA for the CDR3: TGTGCCAGCAGTCTATCAAGGGGCTCTCAGCCCCAGCATTTT. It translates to CASSLSRGSQPQHF.